The next 23 T cell receptor beta chains were all read from a single sample in a study of OX40 agonist ivuxolimab in advanced cancers. Libraries were prepared by immunoSEQ multiplex PCR; TCRdb keeps only in-frame clonotypes and omits some of them. This sample has some 50,000 clones, with just over 85% found just once. The specimen comprised CD4+ or CD8+ T cells sorted from blood, sampled in a trial of the OX40 agonist ivuxolimab. The origin of the receptors is an adult with an advanced solid tumor such as melanoma, head and neck, liver or kidney cancer.

This chain connects TRBV5-1 to TRBJ1-6, with a possible D match to TRBD1 (5 bases). Trimming stripped 5 bases from V and 7 bases from J, with 16 bases between. CDR1 SGHRS and CDR2 YFSETQ come from the germline V gene. CDR3 length: 15 residues. The CDR3 spells CASSQGWSLNSPLHF. The CDR3 region has the DNA TGCGCCAGCAGTCAGGGATGGTCATTAAATTCACCCCTCCACTTT.

The V gene is TRBV6-5, the J gene TRBJ1-1; perhaps TRBD1 as D (6 bases). The V end lost 6 bases, the J end lost 2 bases, and 16 bases lay between the germline ends. The CDR3 length is 15 residues. Germline loops: CDR1 MNHEY, CDR2 SVGAGI. The CDR3 loop is CASRGGFWGNTEAFF. The CDR3 DNA follows: TGTGCCAGCAGAGGGGGATTTTGGGGAAACACTGAAGCTTTCTTT.

In DNA, the CDR3 is TGCGCCAGCAGCCAAGATGGAGGGTGGCCCCCGCGGGAGCATGAGCAGTTCTTC. Translation: CASSQDGGWPPREHEQFF. The chain combines TRBV4-1 with TRBJ2-1, with TRBD2 matching over 7 bases. The CDR3 totals 18 residues. The J segment lost 8 bases and the V segment lost 0 bases, leaving 16 bases of the junction unmatched. CDR1 and CDR2 from the germline V gene are MGHRA and YSYEKL.

The CDR3 nucleotides read TGTGCCAGCAGCTTGGACCTTGACTATGGCTACACCTTC. Protein: CASSLDLDYGYTF. The rearrangement links TRBV5-5 to TRBJ1-2; no clear D gene. Germline CDR1 and CDR2: SGHKS and YYEKEE (reference sequence). V dropped 0 bases and J dropped 3 bases, with 6 bases sitting between them. This CDR3 is 13 amino acids long. Filled out from reference TRBV5-5 and TRBJ1-2, the complete variable domain reads DAGVTQSPTHLIKTRGQQVTLRCSPISGHKSVSWYQQVLGQGPQFIFQYYEKEERGRGNFPDRFSARQFPNYSSELNVNALLLGDSALYLCASSLDLDYGYTFGSGTRLTVV.

This chain connects TRBV6-5 to TRBJ1-5; 7 nucleotides line up with TRBD1. The junction had 2 bases not matched to a gene; V was cut back by 6 bases and J by 0 bases. Germline CDR1 is MNHEY and CDR2 is SVGAGI. The CDR3 covers 14 residues. The CDR3 reads CASSRQGSNQPQHF. The CDR3 DNA reads as TGTGCCAGCAGCCGACAGGGTAGCAATCAGCCCCAGCATTTT.

The CDR3 loop is CASSRGTGVGTEAFF. The CDR3 DNA is TGTGCCAGTAGTCGTGGGACAGGGGTTGGAACTGAAGCTTTCTTT. The chain has TRBV19 and TRBJ1-1; 10 bases map to TRBD1. The CDR3 length is 15 residues. The J segment lost 5 bases and the V segment lost 5 bases, leaving 8 bases of the junction unmatched. In germline, CDR1 is LNHDA, CDR2 SQIVND (reference sequence).

This clone was counted a single time. The rearrangement joins TRBV19 to TRBJ2-2, with TRBD2 as a possible D gene (6 bases). The CDR3 loop spans 14 amino acids. V lost 6 bases and J lost 6, with 14 bases in between. The V gene's germline CDR1 is LNHDA and CDR2 SQIVND (reference sequence). The CDR3, as DNA: TGTGCCAGTAGGGACGGGCCGGGGGCCGGGGAGCTGTTTTTT. Its protein product is CASRDGPGAGELFF.

The chain combines TRBV6-1 with TRBJ1-5, with D possibly TRBD1 on 5 matching bases. V gave up 2 bases and J gave up 0 bases, with 8 bases separating them. Germline V CDR1 and CDR2: MNHNS, SASEGT. This CDR3 contains 15 residues. The CDR3 protein is CASSEQGNSNQPQHF. In DNA, the CDR3 is TGTGCCAGCAGTGAACAGGGTAATAGCAATCAGCCCCAGCATTTT.

The chain carries TRBV27 and TRBJ2-3; TRBD1 matches 8 bases. This CDR3 has 15 amino acids. Germline trimming cut 4 bases from V and 0 bases from J; bases unmatched to any gene: 3. Per germline, CDR1 MNHEY and CDR2 SMNVEV (reference sequence). Written as DNA, the CDR3 is TGTGCCAGCAGTTGGCAGGGGGCTAGCACAGATACGCAGTATTTT. Encoded protein: CASSWQGASTDTQYF.

The V gene is TRBV6-1, the J gene TRBJ2-3, with D unresolved. The ends were cut back, 11 bases at V and 2 bases at J, with 8 bases in the middle. CDR1 MNHNS and CDR2 SASEGT come from the germline V gene. This CDR3 spans 11 amino acids. Here the CDR3 DNA reads TGTGCCTTGGGGTACACAGATACGCAGTATTTT. This encodes CALGYTDTQYF.

This clone is categorized as medium-sized. The J gene is TRBJ2-2, the V gene TRBV19; D might be TRBD1 (6 bases). V lost 9 bases and J 4 bases, leaving 12 bases between the germline ends. Germline V gene data show CDR1 as LNHDA and CDR2 as SQIVND (reference sequence). This CDR3 is 13 amino acids long. The CDR3 DNA is TGTGCCAGCTCCGGGACAACCACCGGGGAGCTGTTTTTT. This gives the protein CASSGTTTGELFF.

J is TRBJ1-1 and V is TRBV29-1; unclear D gene. The CDR3 is 13 residues long. Trimming shortened V by 6 bases and J by 0 bases, and 11 bases separated the two germline ends. The germline V gene has CDR1 SQVTM and CDR2 ANQGSEA. This CDR3 reads CSVFRVMNTEAFF. The CDR3 nucleotides are TGCAGCGTATTTAGGGTGATGAACACTGAAGCTTTCTTT.

This chain connects TRBV6-6 to TRBJ2-2; 11 bases are a match to TRBD1. V lost 5 bases and J lost 7; bases outside the gene matches: 9. Germline V lookup: CDR1 MNHNY, CDR2 SVGAGI (reference sequence). This CDR3 comprises 16 residues. CDR3 DNA: TGTGCCAGCAGTGGTTTAGGACAGGGGGCAATCGGGGAGCTGTTTTTT. Protein: CASSGLGQGAIGELFF.

There are a few counts of this clone. The chain employs TRBV11-3 and TRBJ2-3, with 10 bases lining up with TRBD2. This CDR3 has 16 residues. V was clipped by 2 bases and J by 4 bases; unmatched bases: 6. Germline V lookup: CDR1 SGHNT, CDR2 YENEEA. The CDR3 spells CASSLIAGGVADTQYF. The CDR3, as DNA: TGTGCCAGCAGCTTAATAGCGGGAGGCGTCGCAGATACGCAGTATTTT.

The V and J genes are TRBV4-1 and TRBJ2-1, with unresolved D. Germline loops: CDR1 MGHRA, CDR2 YSYEKL. V lost 3 bases to trimming and J lost 0 bases, with 12 bases between them. The CDR3 covers 16 residues. The DNA of the CDR3 is TGCGCCAGCAGCCACCCCTACGGGCGCTCCTACAATGAGCAGTTCTTC. Amino acids: CASSHPYGRSYNEQFF.

The rearrangement links TRBV19 to TRBJ1-2; D not certain. V shed 4 bases and J shed 4 bases, with 7 bases lying between them. This CDR3 contains 12 residues. The germline CDR1 and CDR2 sequences are LNHDA and SQIVND (reference sequence). The CDR3 sequence is CASSTYSYGYTF. The CDR3 DNA is TGTGCCAGTAGTACCTACAGCTATGGCTACACCTTC. The variable domain in full, with the rest retrieved from reference TRBV19 and TRBJ1-2, is DGGITQSPKYLFRKEGQNVTLSCEQNLNHDAMYWYRQDPGQGLRLIYYSQIVNDFQKGDIAEGYSVSREKKESFPLTVTSAQKNPTAFYLCASSTYSYGYTFGSGTRLTVV.

The chain joins TRBV7-9 to TRBJ2-5; 8 nucleotides agree with TRBD1. In germline, CDR1 is SEHNR, CDR2 FQNEAQ (reference sequence). This CDR3 is 14 amino acids long. Trimming removed 2 bases from V and 4 bases from J; junction bases left unmatched: 3. CDR3 bases: TGTGCCAGCAGCTTAACAGGGGGTCGAGAGACCCAGTACTTC. Translated, it gives CASSLTGGRETQYF.

The chain employs TRBV27 and TRBJ2-6; TRBD1 or TRBD2 may be the D gene (6 bases each). CDR1 is MNHEY and CDR2 is SMNVEV in the germline V gene (reference sequence). This CDR3 has 18 residues. Trimming cost V 7 bases and J 4 bases, with 23 bases left between them. The CDR3 region is CASTRRGGPAAGANVLTF. In DNA, the CDR3 is TGTGCCAGCACCCGACGTGGGGGGCCTGCCGCCGGGGCCAACGTCCTGACTTTC.

This chain connects TRBV29-1 to TRBJ1-4, with D possibly TRBD1 on 6 matching bases. The CDR3 has 13 amino acids. The germline V gene encodes CDR1 SQVTM and CDR2 ANQGSEA. Trimming took off 5 bases at V and 2 bases at J, with 9 bases between the two ends. CDR3 nucleotide sequence: TGCAGCGTTCGAGGACAGACTAATGAAAAACTGTTTTTT. The encoded protein is CSVRGQTNEKLFF.

This sequence joins TRBV28 and TRBJ2-1; the match to TRBD2 covers 8 bases. CDR1 and CDR2 (germline): MDHEN, SYDVKM. The CDR3 length is 17 residues. Trimming at V came to 3 bases and at J to 6 bases, leaving 13 bases not matched to a gene. The CDR3 reads CASSFASGLNSGNEQFF. CDR3 sequence (DNA): TGTGCCAGCAGTTTTGCTAGCGGGTTAAATAGCGGCAATGAGCAGTTCTTC. The entire variable domain, with the rest obtained from reference TRBV28 and TRBJ2-1, is as follows: DVKVTQSSRYLVKRTGEKVFLECVQDMDHENMFWYRQDPGLGLRLIYFSYDVKMKEKGDIPEGYSVSREKKERFSLILESASTNQTSMYLCASSFASGLNSGNEQFFGPGTRLTVL.

The V and J genes are TRBV19 and TRBJ2-3; D remains unclear. With 6 bases removed from V and 0 bases from J, the gap between germline ends came to 13 bases. The CDR3 is 15 amino acids. Looked up from germline, CDR1 is LNHDA and CDR2 is SQIVND (reference sequence). Here the CDR3 reads CASSLSGLSTDTQYF. The CDR3 DNA reads as TGTGCCAGTAGCCTGTCGGGTTTAAGCACAGATACGCAGTATTTT.

This clone was seen just once. The genes are TRBV5-1 and TRBJ1-1, with a tentative D call TRBD1 (5 bases). The CDR3 runs 15 residues. The germline V and J ends were trimmed by 4 bases and 11 bases, with 24 bases remaining between them. CDR1 is SGHRS and CDR2 is YFSETQ in the germline V gene. The CDR3 reads CASSIETVHADGAFF. The CDR3 DNA is TGCGCCAGCAGCATAGAGACAGTGCATGCTGATGGGGCTTTCTTT.

The rearrangement joins TRBV4-1 to TRBJ1-1; D gene uncertain. V was trimmed by 3 bases and J by 4 bases, leaving 12 bases between them. Per germline, CDR1 MGHRA and CDR2 YSYEKL. This CDR3 region has 14 residues. As DNA, the CDR3 is TGCGCCAGCAGCCATGAGCTATTGGGCACTGAAGCTTTCTTT. It specifies CASSHELLGTEAFF.